This T cell receptor (beta chain) was captured in a study of shared clonotypes between healthy human individuals. Only in-frame clones appear in the TCRdb table, and some are missing; sequencing was by immunoSEQ multiplex PCR. Of about 1 million clones in the sample, about 77% were seen once. Study donors comprised healthy, HIV-negative adults devoid of recent acute infection or vaccination. Germline V gene lookup returns CDR1 SNHLY and CDR2 FYNNEI. The CDR3 sequence is 15 residues long. V was clipped by 4 bases and J by 2 bases, with 15 bases between them. V usage is TRBV2 and J usage is TRBJ2-7; D may correspond to TRBD1 or TRBD2 (5 bases each). The receptor comes from a man younger than 35 in good health. Material: memory CD4+ T cells sorted from blood. The subset denotes: CD45RA-negative fraction. The CDR3 DNA sequence: TGTGCCAGCAGTGGTGGGGGTCAGAGGACCTACGAGCAGTACTTC. This gives the protein CASSGGGQRTYEQYF.